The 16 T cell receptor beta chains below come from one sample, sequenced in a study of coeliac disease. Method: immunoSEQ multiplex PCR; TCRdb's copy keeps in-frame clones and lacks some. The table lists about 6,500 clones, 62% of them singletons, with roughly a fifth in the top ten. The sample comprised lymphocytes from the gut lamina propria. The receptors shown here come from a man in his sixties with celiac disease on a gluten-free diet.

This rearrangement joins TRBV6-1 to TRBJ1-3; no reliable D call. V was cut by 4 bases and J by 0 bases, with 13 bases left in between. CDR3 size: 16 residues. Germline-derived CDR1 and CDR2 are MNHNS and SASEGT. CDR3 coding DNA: TGTGCCAGCAGTGGGGGAGGGTGGGGCTCTGGAAACACCATATATTTT. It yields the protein CASSGGGWGSGNTIYF.

CDR3 coding DNA: TGTGCCAGCAGCCCCCGTAGCGGATACGAGCAGTACTTC. Residues: CASSPRSGYEQYF. The chain links TRBV7-2 to TRBJ2-5, with TRBD2 as a possible D gene (6 bases). The DNA end is a closer match to TRBJ2-7, so the J assignment may be wrong. This CDR3 has 13 amino acids. Germline CDR1 SGHTA, CDR2 FQGNSA.

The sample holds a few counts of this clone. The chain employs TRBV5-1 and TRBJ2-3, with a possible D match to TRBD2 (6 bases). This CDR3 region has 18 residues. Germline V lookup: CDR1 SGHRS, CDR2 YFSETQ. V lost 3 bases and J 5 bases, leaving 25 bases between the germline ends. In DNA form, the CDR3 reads TGCGCCAGCAGCTCGCTGGAGGTTGCGGGACCTCGAAAAGATACGCAGTATTTT. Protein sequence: CASSSLEVAGPRKDTQYF.

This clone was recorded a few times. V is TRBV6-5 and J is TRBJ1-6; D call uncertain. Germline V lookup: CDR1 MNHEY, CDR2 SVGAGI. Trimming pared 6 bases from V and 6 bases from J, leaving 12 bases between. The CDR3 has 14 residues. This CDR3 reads CASSPARRNSPLHF. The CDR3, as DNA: TGTGCCAGCAGCCCAGCCAGGCGTAATTCACCCCTCCACTTT.

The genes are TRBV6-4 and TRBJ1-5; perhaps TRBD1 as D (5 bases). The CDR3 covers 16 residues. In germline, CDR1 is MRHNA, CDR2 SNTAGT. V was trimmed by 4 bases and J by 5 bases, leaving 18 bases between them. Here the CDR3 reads CASSGASRDFDQPQHF. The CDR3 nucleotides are TGTGCCAGCAGTGGAGCGTCCAGGGATTTTGATCAGCCCCAGCATTTT.

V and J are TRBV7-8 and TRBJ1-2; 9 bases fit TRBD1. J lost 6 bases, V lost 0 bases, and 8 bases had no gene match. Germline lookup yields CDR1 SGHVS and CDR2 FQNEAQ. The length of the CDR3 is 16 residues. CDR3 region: CASSLAGTGTFDGYTF. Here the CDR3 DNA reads TGTGCCAGCAGCTTAGCCGGGACAGGGACATTCGATGGCTACACCTTC. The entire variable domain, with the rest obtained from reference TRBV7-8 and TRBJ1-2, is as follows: GAGVSQSPRYKVAKRGQDVALRCDPISGHVSLFWYQQALGQGPEFLTYFQNEAQLDKSGLPSDRFFAERPEGSVSTLKIQRTQQEDSAVYLCASSLAGTGTFDGYTFGSGTRLTVV.

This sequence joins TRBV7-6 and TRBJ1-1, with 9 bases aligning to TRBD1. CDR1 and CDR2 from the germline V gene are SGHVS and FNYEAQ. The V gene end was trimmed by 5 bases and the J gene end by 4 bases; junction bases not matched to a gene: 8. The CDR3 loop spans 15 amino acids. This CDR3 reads CASSPGQGGVTEAFF. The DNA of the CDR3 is TGTGCCAGCAGCCCGGGACAGGGAGGAGTCACTGAAGCTTTCTTT.

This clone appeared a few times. Here the CDR3 reads CASRQVHYGYTF. The CDR3 bases are TGTGCCAGCAGACAGGTGCACTATGGCTACACCTTC. The chain is built from TRBV6-1 and TRBJ1-2, with D tentatively TRBD1 (5 bases). This CDR3 is 12 amino acids long. V dropped 6 bases and J dropped 3 bases, with 8 bases sitting between them. CDR1 is MNHNS and CDR2 is SASEGT in the germline V gene.

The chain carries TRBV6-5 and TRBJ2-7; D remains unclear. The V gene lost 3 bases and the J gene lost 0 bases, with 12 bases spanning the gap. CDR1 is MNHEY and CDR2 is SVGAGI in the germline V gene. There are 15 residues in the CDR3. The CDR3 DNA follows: TGTGCCAGCAGTTATGCCGGGTCCCTCTCCTACGAGCAGTACTTC. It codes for CASSYAGSLSYEQYF.

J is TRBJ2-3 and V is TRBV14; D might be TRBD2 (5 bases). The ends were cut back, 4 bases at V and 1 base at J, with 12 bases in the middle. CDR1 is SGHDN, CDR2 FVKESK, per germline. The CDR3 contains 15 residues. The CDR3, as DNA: TGTGCCAGCAGCCGGCGGGTAGACGGCACAGATACGCAGTATTTT. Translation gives CASSRRVDGTDTQYF.

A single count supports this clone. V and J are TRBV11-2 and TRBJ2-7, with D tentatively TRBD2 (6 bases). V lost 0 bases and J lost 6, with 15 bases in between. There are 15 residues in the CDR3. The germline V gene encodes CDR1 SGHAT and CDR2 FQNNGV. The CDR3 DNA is TGTGCCAGCAGCTTAGAGGGTGGAGGGTACGGCGAGCAGTACTTC. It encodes CASSLEGGGYGEQYF.

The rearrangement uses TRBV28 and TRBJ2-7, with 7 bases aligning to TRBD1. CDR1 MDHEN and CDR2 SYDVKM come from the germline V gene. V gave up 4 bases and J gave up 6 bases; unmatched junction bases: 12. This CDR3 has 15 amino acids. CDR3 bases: TGTGCCAGCAGTTACCCCGACAGGGTATGGGTCGAGCAGTACTTC. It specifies CASSYPDRVWVEQYF.

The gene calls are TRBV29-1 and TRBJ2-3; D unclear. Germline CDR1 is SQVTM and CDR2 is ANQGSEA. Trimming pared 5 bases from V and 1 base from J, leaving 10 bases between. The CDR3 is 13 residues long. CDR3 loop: CSVLSSGTDTQYF. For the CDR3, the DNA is TGCAGCGTTCTCTCGTCTGGCACAGATACGCAGTATTTT.

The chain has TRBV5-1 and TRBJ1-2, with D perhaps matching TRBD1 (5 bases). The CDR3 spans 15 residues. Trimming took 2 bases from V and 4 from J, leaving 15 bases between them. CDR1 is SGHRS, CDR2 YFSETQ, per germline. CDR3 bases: TGCGCCAGCAGCTTCGACAGTGGGTCGGCCTATGGCTACACCTTC. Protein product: CASSFDSGSAYGYTF.

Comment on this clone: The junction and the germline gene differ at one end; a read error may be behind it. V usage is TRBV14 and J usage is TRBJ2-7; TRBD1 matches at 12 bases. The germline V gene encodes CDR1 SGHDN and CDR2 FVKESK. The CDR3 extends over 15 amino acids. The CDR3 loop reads CASSQGTGGFREQCF. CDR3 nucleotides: TGTGCCAGCAGCCAGGGGACAGGGGGCTTCCGGGAGCAGTGCTTC.

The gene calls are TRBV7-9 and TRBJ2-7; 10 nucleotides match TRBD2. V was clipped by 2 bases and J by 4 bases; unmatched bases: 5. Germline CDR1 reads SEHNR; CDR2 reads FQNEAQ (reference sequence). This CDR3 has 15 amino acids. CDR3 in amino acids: CASSLIAGGRYEQYF. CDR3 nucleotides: TGTGCCAGCAGCTTAATAGCGGGGGGCAGGTACGAGCAGTACTTC.